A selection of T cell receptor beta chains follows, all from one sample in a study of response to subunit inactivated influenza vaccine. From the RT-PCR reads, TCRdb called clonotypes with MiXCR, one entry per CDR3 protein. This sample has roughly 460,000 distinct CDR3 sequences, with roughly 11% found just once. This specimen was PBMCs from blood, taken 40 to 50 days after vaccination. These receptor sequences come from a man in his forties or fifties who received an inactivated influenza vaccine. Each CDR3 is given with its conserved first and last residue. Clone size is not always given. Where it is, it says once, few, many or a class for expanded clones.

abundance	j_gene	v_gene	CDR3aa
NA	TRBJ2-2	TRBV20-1	CSARDPRTSVTTGELFF
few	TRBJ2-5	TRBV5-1	CASSSGLAGYETQYF
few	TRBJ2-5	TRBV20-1	CSARVLRQETQYF
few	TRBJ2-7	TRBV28	CASSLGATYRGPYEQYF
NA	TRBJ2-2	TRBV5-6	CASSLVGQGNTGELFF
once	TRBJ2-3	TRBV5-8	CASSLPTGTDTQYF
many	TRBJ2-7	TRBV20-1	CSANRRDPYEQYF
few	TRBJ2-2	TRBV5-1	CASSVPERTVANTGELFF
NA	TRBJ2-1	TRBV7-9	CASSWGLAGGDEQFF
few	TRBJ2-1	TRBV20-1	CSARDPSGPYNEQFF
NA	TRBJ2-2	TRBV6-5	CASSYGGTSPGELFF
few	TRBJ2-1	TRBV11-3	CASSLVQDEQFF
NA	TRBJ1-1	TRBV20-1	CCARSPSTTLSVMNTEAFF